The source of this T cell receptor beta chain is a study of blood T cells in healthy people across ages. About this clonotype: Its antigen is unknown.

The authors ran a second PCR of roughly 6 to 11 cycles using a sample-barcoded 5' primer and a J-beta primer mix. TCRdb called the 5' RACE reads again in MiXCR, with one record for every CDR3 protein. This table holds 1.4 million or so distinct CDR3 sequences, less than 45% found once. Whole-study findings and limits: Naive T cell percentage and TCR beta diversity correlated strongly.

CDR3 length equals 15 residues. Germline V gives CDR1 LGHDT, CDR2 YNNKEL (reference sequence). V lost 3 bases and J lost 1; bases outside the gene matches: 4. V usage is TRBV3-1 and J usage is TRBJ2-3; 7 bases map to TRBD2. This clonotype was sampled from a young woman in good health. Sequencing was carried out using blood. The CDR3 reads CASSQSAGGTDTQYF. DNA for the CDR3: TGTGCCAGCAGCCAGTCTGCGGGAGGCACAGATACGCAGTATTTT.